Listed here are 12 T cell receptor beta chains from one sample, sequenced in a study of T cell responses to AZD1222 COVID-19 vaccine. Clones were sequenced by immunoSEQ multiplex PCR, and TCRdb holds only the in-frame ones, with some missing. In the table there are around 80,000 clones, 83% of which are singletons. The source was peripheral blood, collected 28 days after the second AZD1222 dose. Source of these receptors: an adult who received the AZD1222 COVID-19 vaccine.

The chain recombines TRBV25-1 with TRBJ1-6; no definite D call. Germline assignment: CDR1 MGHDK and CDR2 SYGVNS. The V gene lost 6 bases and the J gene lost 3 bases, with 3 bases spanning the gap. This CDR3 comprises 12 residues. CDR3 DNA: TGTGCCAGCAGCATCTATAATTCACCCCTCCACTTT. Encoded protein: CASSIYNSPLHF.

V and J are TRBV3-1 (or the pseudogene TRBV3-2) and TRBJ2-7, with D perhaps matching TRBD1 or TRBD2 (5 bases each). Deletions cut 4 bases from V and 2 bases from J, with 15 bases between. The length of the CDR3 is 15 residues. CDR1 and CDR2 from the germline V gene are LGHDT and YNNKEL (reference sequence). DNA for the CDR3: TGTGCCAGCAGCCTACTAGAGGACACTACCTACGAGCAGTACTTC. It specifies CASSLLEDTTYEQYF.

This clone was counted between two and nine times. The chain recombines TRBV24-1 with TRBJ2-6; a weak D match, TRBD1 (6 bases). Trimming left V 3 bases short and J 4 bases short, with 12 bases between. The CDR3 loop spans 16 amino acids. CDR1 and CDR2 (germline): KGHDR, SFDVKD. The CDR3 region is CATSDPTGSGANVLTF. Here the CDR3 DNA reads TGTGCCACCAGTGATCCCACAGGGTCCGGGGCCAACGTCCTGACTTTC.

This rearrangement joins TRBV7-2 to TRBJ1-4; D is possibly TRBD1 (5 bases). The CDR3 has 16 residues. V was shortened by 5 bases and J by 0 bases, with 13 bases between the two germline ends. Germline-derived CDR1 and CDR2 are SGHTA and FQGNSA. The CDR3 spells CASSLNRITTNEKLFF. CDR3 DNA: TGTGCCAGCAGCCTAAACAGGATTACAACTAATGAAAAACTGTTTTTT.

The rearrangement joins TRBV4-3 to TRBJ2-1; TRBD2 matches 8 bases. The V gene's germline CDR1 is LGHNA and CDR2 YSLEER. The CDR3 consists of 18 residues. The trim removed 0 bases at V and 2 bases at J, leaving 9 bases unmatched. The chain's CDR3 is CASSQEPPPGGTYNEQFF. CDR3 nucleotide sequence: TGCGCCAGCAGCCAAGAACCCCCCCCGGGAGGGACCTACAATGAGCAGTTCTTC.

This chain joins TRBV5-4 and TRBJ2-3; D gene uncertain. Trimming shortened V by 3 bases and J by 6 bases, and 14 bases separated the two germline ends. The length of the CDR3 is 14 residues. Germline lookup yields CDR1 SGHNT and CDR2 YYREEE (reference sequence). For the CDR3, the DNA is TGTGCCAGCAGCTCACCCTCCCGTTTCGATACGCAGTATTTT. Encoded protein: CASSSPSRFDTQYF.

This chain joins TRBV30 and TRBJ2-7; 11 nucleotides align to TRBD2. V shed 0 bases and J 6 bases; nucleotides not matched to a gene: 13. CDR1 is GTSNPN and CDR2 is SVGIG in the germline V gene (reference sequence). The CDR3 is made up of 17 amino acids. CDR3 in DNA: TGTGCCTGGAGTGTATTCCTCCAACTAGCGGGAGTTGGCGAGCAGTACTTC. This codes for CAWSVFLQLAGVGEQYF.

The rearrangement uses TRBV4-2 and TRBJ2-5, with D unresolved. The CDR3 runs to 12 residues. V lost 4 bases and J lost 5, with 8 bases in between. Germline loops: CDR1 LGHNA, CDR2 YNFKEQ. In DNA form, the CDR3 reads TGTGCCAGCAGCCGAACCGGGGAGACCCAGTACTTC. It codes for CASSRTGETQYF.

This clone showed up just a few times. This rearrangement joins TRBV3-1 (or the pseudogene TRBV3-2) to TRBJ2-5; 9 nucleotides match TRBD2. The CDR3 covers 16 residues. V dropped 2 bases and J dropped 2; count of bases not matched to a gene: 6. Germline V gives CDR1 LGHDT, CDR2 YNNKEL (reference sequence). The CDR3 nucleotides are TGTGCCAGCAGCCAACCGGGACTAGCAGATCAAGAGACCCAGTACTTC. This encodes CASSQPGLADQETQYF.

The V and J genes are TRBV19 and TRBJ2-7, with D possibly matching TRBD2 (6 bases). This CDR3 contains 13 residues. V lost 6 bases to trimming and J lost 4 bases, with 13 bases between them. In germline, CDR1 is LNHDA, CDR2 SQIVND (reference sequence). The chain's CDR3 is CASSKTSGYEQYF. CDR3 coding DNA: TGTGCCAGTAGCAAGACTAGTGGGTACGAGCAGTACTTC.

The chain uses TRBV4-2 and TRBJ2-2, with D possibly being TRBD1 (6 bases). The germline V and J ends were trimmed by 2 bases and 4 bases, with 11 bases remaining between them. Germline values: CDR1 LGHNA, CDR2 YNFKEQ. The CDR3 is made up of 15 amino acids. CDR3 sequence reads: CASSQQRGSTGELFF. CDR3 nucleotide sequence: TGTGCCAGCAGCCAACAGAGGGGGTCCACCGGGGAGCTGTTTTTT.

V and J are TRBV7-9 and TRBJ2-1; D unresolved. CDR1 is SEHNR and CDR2 is FQNEAQ in the germline V gene (reference sequence). V lost 4 bases to trimming and J lost 8 bases, with 9 bases between them. CDR3 length equals 12 residues. The DNA of the CDR3 is TGTGCCAGCAGCTCACAGTTTGATGAGCAGTTCTTC. Translation gives CASSSQFDEQFF.